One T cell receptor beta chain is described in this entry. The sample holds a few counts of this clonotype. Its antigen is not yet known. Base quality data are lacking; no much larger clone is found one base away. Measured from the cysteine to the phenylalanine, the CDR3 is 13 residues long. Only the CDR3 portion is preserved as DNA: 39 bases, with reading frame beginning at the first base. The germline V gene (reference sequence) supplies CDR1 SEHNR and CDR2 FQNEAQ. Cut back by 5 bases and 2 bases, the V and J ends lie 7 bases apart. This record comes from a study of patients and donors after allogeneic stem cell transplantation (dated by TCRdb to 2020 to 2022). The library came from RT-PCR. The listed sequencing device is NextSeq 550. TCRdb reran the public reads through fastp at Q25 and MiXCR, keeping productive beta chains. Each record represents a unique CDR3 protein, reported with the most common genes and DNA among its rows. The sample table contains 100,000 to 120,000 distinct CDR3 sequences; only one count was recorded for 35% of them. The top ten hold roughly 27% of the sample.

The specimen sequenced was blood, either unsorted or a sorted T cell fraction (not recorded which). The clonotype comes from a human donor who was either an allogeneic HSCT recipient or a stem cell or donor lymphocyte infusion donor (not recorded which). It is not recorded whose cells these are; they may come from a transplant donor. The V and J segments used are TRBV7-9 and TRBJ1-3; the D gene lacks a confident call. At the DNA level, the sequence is TGTGCCAGCAGCGCGACCGCTGGAAACACCATATATTTT. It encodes CASSATAGNTIYF.